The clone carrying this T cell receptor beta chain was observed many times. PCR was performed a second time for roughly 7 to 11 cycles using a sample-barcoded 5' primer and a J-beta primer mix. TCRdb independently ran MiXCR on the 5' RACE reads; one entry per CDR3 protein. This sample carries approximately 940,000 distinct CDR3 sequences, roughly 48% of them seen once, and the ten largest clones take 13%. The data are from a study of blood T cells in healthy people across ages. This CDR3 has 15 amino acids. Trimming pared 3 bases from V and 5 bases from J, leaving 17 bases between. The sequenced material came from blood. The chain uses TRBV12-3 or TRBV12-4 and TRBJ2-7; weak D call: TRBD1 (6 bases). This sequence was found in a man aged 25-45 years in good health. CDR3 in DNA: TGTGCCAGCAGTTTGAAGCAGGGGCGAGACAACGAGCAGTACTTC. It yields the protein CASSLKQGRDNEQYF.